The sequence of this T cell receptor beta chain was determined in a study of response to subunit inactivated influenza vaccine. There are many counts of this clonotype. The antigen remains undetermined. General study points: With each seasonal influenza vaccination, the authors suggested, few new T cells are recruited.

TCRdb reprocessed the RT-PCR reads with MiXCR, giving one entry per CDR3 protein. Of around 850,000 distinct CDR3 sequences in the sample, approximately 18% were seen once. Trimming stripped 4 bases from V and 4 bases from J, with 16 bases between. This CDR3 region has 15 residues. Per the germline V gene, CDR1 is SGHTS and CDR2 is YDEGEE. This TCR came from a man over 45 who received an inactivated influenza vaccine. Sequenced material: PBMCs from blood, taken less than 6 days after vaccination. The chain combines TRBV5-8 with TRBJ2-3; D perhaps matches TRBD1 (5 bases). The DNA for the CDR3 is TGTGCCAGCAGCCACCGACAGTATGGCGCAGATACGCAGTATTTT. Translated: CASSHRQYGADTQYF.